This passage covers 29 T cell receptor beta chains from one sample sequenced in a study of blood T cell repertoires in COVID-19. TCRdb's table, derived via immunoSEQ multiplex PCR, lists solely in-frame clones and lacks some. Of fewer than 300,000 clones listed, 85% are singletons. Sequences were obtained from PBMCs or T cells enriched from blood (not recorded which). The receptors come from a woman between 50 and 59 years old who had recovered from COVID-19.

V and J are TRBV30 and TRBJ2-7; 7 nucleotides line up with TRBD1. V was pared by 3 bases and J by 6 bases, with 2 bases of the junction left unmatched. This CDR3 has 11 amino acids. Per germline, CDR1 GTSNPN and CDR2 SVGIG (reference sequence). This CDR3 is CAWRTGFEQYF. DNA for the CDR3: TGTGCCTGGAGGACAGGGTTCGAGCAGTACTTC. Looking up the rest from reference TRBV30 and TRBJ2-7 gives the full variable domain: SQTIHQWPATLVQPVGSPLSLECTVEGTSNPNLYWYRQAAGRGLQLLFYSVGIGQISSEVPQNLSASRPQDRQFILSSKKLLLSDSGFYLCAWRTGFEQYFGPGTRLTVT.

The J gene is TRBJ2-7, the V gene TRBV28; 7 bases map to TRBD1. This CDR3 comprises 14 residues. V lost 4 bases and J lost 4; bases outside the gene matches: 7. Germline V CDR1 and CDR2: MDHEN, SYDVKM. The CDR3 DNA reads as TGTGCCAGCAGTTCCCCAGGGGGACAGTACGAGCAGTACTTC. As protein: CASSSPGGQYEQYF.

The chain is built from TRBV5-1 and TRBJ1-6; 7 nucleotides line up with TRBD1. Germline assignment: CDR1 SGHRS and CDR2 YFSETQ. The ends lost 4 bases at V and 9 bases at J; junction bases unmatched: 10. This CDR3 comprises 15 residues. The CDR3 DNA reads as TGCGCCAGCAGCACCTCCGGGACAGATCCTTCACCCCTCCACTTT. Translation gives CASSTSGTDPSPLHF.

The chain carries TRBV11-3 and TRBJ2-1, with D unclear. Germline V gene sequence: CDR1 SGHNT, CDR2 YENEEA. CDR3 length equals 13 residues. V was shortened by 0 bases and J by 9 bases, with 9 bases between the two germline ends. CDR3 in amino acids: CASSLDLAGEQFF. In nucleotides, the CDR3 is TGTGCCAGCAGCTTAGATCTGGCTGGTGAGCAGTTCTTC.

This clone was counted only a few times. This chain connects TRBV4-2 to TRBJ1-1; D might be TRBD1 (6 bases). CDR3 length equals 15 residues. Germline V gene sequence: CDR1 LGHNA, CDR2 YNFKEQ. V was trimmed by 4 bases and J by 1 base, leaving 13 bases between them. This chain's CDR3 is CASSRGTQENTEAFF. CDR3 sequence (DNA): TGTGCCAGCAGCCGTGGGACACAAGAGAACACTGAAGCTTTCTTT.

The chain combines TRBV5-5 with TRBJ2-5; TRBD1 agrees at 8 bases. The CDR3 runs to 17 residues. The V gene end was trimmed by 2 bases and the J gene end by 5 bases; junction bases not matched to a gene: 14. Germline assignment: CDR1 SGHKS and CDR2 YYEKEE (reference sequence). CDR3 loop: CASSLSPGTGLGETQYF. The CDR3 nucleotides read TGTGCCAGCAGCTTAAGTCCCGGGACAGGTCTCGGGGAGACCCAGTACTTC.

The chain has TRBV6-5 and TRBJ1-6; D gene unclear. CDR3 length: 14 amino acids. Germline V gene lookup returns CDR1 MNHEY and CDR2 SVGAGI. V lost 2 bases, J lost 9 bases, and 11 bases lay in between. CDR3 nucleotides: TGTGCCAGCAGTTACATTAGCGAGGGTTCACCCCTCCACTTT. This translates into CASSYISEGSPLHF.

The chain employs TRBV28 and TRBJ1-5; 7 bases line up with TRBD1. Trimming cost V 7 bases and J 6 bases; bases outside gene matches: 9. There are 14 residues in the CDR3. Per the germline V gene, CDR1 is MDHEN and CDR2 is SYDVKM. CDR3 in amino acids: CASTLRRGLQPQHF. The CDR3 DNA follows: TGTGCCAGCACACTTCGGAGGGGGCTTCAGCCCCAGCATTTT.

This clone was seen only a few times. The CDR3 sequence is CAWSVRAGGTDTQYF. The CDR3 DNA reads as TGTGCCTGGAGTGTACGGGCGGGGGGCACAGATACGCAGTATTTT. V gene TRBV30 combines with J gene TRBJ2-3; 7 positions match TRBD2. This CDR3 spans 15 amino acids. Germline CDR1 GTSNPN, CDR2 SVGIG (reference sequence). With 0 bases clipped from V and 1 base from J, the junction kept 4 bases outside the gene matches.

Concerning this clone itself: The same CDR3 is also encoded by other DNA sequences in this sample. The chain recombines TRBV30 with TRBJ1-1; D is unclear. The CDR3 consists of 11 residues. The ends were cut back, 4 bases at V and 1 base at J, with 4 bases in the middle. The germline gives CDR1 GTSNPN, CDR2 SVGIG (reference sequence). CDR3 in amino acids: CAWKQNTEAFF. The CDR3 nucleotides read TGTGCCTGGAAGCAGAACACTGAAGCTTTCTTT. Together with reference TRBV30 and TRBJ1-1, the CDR3 gives the full variable domain: SQTIHQWPATLVQPVGSPLSLECTVEGTSNPNLYWYRQAAGRGLQLLFYSVGIGQISSEVPQNLSASRPQDRQFILSSKKLLLSDSGFYLCAWKQNTEAFFGQGTRLTVV.

The chain combines TRBV18 with TRBJ1-1; D is unresolved. This CDR3 has 13 residues. V was trimmed by 5 bases and J by 1 base, leaving 8 bases between them. From germline, CDR1 is KGHSH and CDR2 LQKENI. The CDR3 region is CASSDRQNTEAFF. DNA for the CDR3: TGTGCCAGCTCAGATCGACAGAACACTGAAGCTTTCTTT.

This clone was recorded once. The chain joins TRBV6-2 or TRBV6-3 to TRBJ1-3; the D is unclear. The length of the CDR3 is 17 residues. Germline loops: CDR1 MNHEY, CDR2 SVGEGT. V lost 6 bases and J 0 bases, leaving 18 bases between the germline ends. The CDR3 is CASSRHLPGNSGNTIYF. The CDR3 DNA follows: TGTGCCAGCAGCCGGCATCTCCCGGGGAACTCTGGAAACACCATATATTTT.

DNA of the CDR3: TGTGCCAGCAGCTTAGACTCTACCGGGTTGAACACTGAAGCTTTCTTT. This sequence encodes CASSLDSTGLNTEAFF. The chain recombines TRBV7-2 with TRBJ1-1; D ambiguous. V was clipped by 1 base and J by 0 bases, with 12 bases between them. The CDR3 loop spans 16 amino acids. From germline, CDR1 is SGHTA and CDR2 FQGNSA.

On this clone itself: The sample holds other DNA sequences that translate to the same CDR3. J is TRBJ1-1 and V is TRBV12-3 or TRBV12-4; D remains unclear. V was clipped by 6 bases and J by 1 base, with 6 bases between them. The CDR3 runs to 12 residues. The CDR3 sequence: CASSPGNTEAFF. The CDR3 bases are TGTGCCAGCAGCCCCGGGAACACTGAAGCTTTCTTT.

The chain recombines TRBV5-4 with TRBJ1-3; perhaps TRBD1 as D (5 bases). Germline CDR1 SGHNT, CDR2 YYREEE (reference sequence). The CDR3 sequence is 15 residues long. The germline V and J ends were trimmed by 4 bases and 0 bases, with 11 bases remaining between them. CDR3 protein: CASSLDSNSGNTIYF. For the CDR3, the DNA is TGTGCCAGCAGCCTAGACAGCAACTCTGGAAACACCATATATTTT.

CDR3: CASSQTSWGETQYF. CDR3 nucleotides: TGTGCCAGCAGCCAGACTAGTTGGGGGGAGACCCAGTACTTC. The rearrangement links TRBV11-3 to TRBJ2-5; weak D call: TRBD2 (6 bases). Germline V gene sequence: CDR1 SGHNT, CDR2 YENEEA. Trimming took 5 bases from V and 5 from J, leaving 15 bases between them. CDR3 length equals 14 residues.

The chain employs TRBV15 and TRBJ2-2; D is perhaps TRBD2 (5 bases). Between the trimmed V and J ends, which lost 2 bases and 6 bases, there was a span of 10 bases. Germline V gene lookup returns CDR1 LNHNV and CDR2 YYDKDF (reference sequence). The CDR3 consists of 14 residues. This CDR3 reads CATSRLLGAGELFF. CDR3 nucleotides: TGTGCCACCAGCAGACTACTAGGAGCCGGGGAGCTGTTTTTT.

V gene TRBV19 combines with J gene TRBJ1-2, with 8 nucleotides matching TRBD1. The germline CDR1 and CDR2 sequences are LNHDA and SQIVND (reference sequence). CDR3 length equals 15 residues. Trimming removed 7 bases from V and 2 bases from J; junction bases left unmatched: 9. CDR3 in amino acids: CASTPGDRTNYGYTF. The CDR3 coding sequence is TGTGCCAGTACCCCGGGGGACAGGACAAACTATGGCTACACCTTC. The whole variable domain, filled in from reference TRBV19 and TRBJ1-2, reads DGGITQSPKYLFRKEGQNVTLSCEQNLNHDAMYWYRQDPGQGLRLIYYSQIVNDFQKGDIAEGYSVSREKKESFPLTVTSAQKNPTAFYLCASTPGDRTNYGYTFGSGTRLTVV.

V usage is TRBV5-1 and J usage is TRBJ2-7; 7 bases are shared with TRBD1. This CDR3 region has 13 residues. The trim removed 5 bases at V and 3 bases at J, leaving 5 bases unmatched. Per the germline V gene, CDR1 is SGHRS and CDR2 is YFSETQ. CDR3: CASRTGLDYEQYF. CDR3 sequence (DNA): TGCGCCAGCAGGACAGGGCTCGACTACGAGCAGTACTTC. Together with reference TRBV5-1 and TRBJ2-7, the CDR3 gives the full variable domain: KAGVTQTPRYLIKTRGQQVTLSCSPISGHRSVSWYQQTPGQGLQFLFEYFSETQRNKGNFPGRFSGRQFSNSRSEMNVSTLELGDSALYLCASRTGLDYEQYFGPGTRLTVT.

The chain is built from TRBV9 and TRBJ2-1, with 8 bases lining up with TRBD2. Germline V gene lookup returns CDR1 SGDLS and CDR2 YYNGEE. The CDR3 runs to 14 residues. V was pared by 7 bases and J by 5 bases, with 8 bases of the junction left unmatched. The CDR3 nucleotides are TGTGCCAGCGCTTCGGGGGGGTTAAACAATGAGCAGTTCTTC. Amino acid sequence: CASASGGLNNEQFF.

The chain combines TRBV7-6 with TRBJ2-7, with 10 bases aligning to TRBD2. J was trimmed by 6 bases and V by 5 bases; bases with no gene match: 10. The CDR3 length is 15 residues. The germline gives CDR1 SGHVS, CDR2 FNYEAQ. The CDR3 DNA reads TGTGCCAGCAGCGCCGAACTAGCGGGACTGGGCGAGCAGTACTTC. Translating gives CASSAELAGLGEQYF.

This clone occurred once. The J gene is TRBJ1-6, the V gene TRBV4-3, with 7 nucleotides matching TRBD1. This CDR3 is built from 18 residues. V lost 0 bases, J lost 4 bases, and 9 bases stayed unmatched. The germline CDR1 and CDR2 sequences are LGHNA and YSLEER. The chain's CDR3 is CASSQEDRVRSYNSPLHF. CDR3 coding DNA: TGCGCCAGCAGCCAAGAAGACAGGGTTCGAAGTTATAATTCACCCCTCCACTTT.

This chain links TRBV2 with TRBJ1-6; unclear D gene. This CDR3 contains 14 residues. The V gene's germline CDR1 is SNHLY and CDR2 FYNNEI. Trimming left V 5 bases short and J 13 bases short, with 18 bases between. CDR3 protein: CASSPNSEGAPLHF. The DNA of the CDR3 is TGTGCCAGCAGTCCCAACTCCGAGGGCGCTCCCCTCCACTTT.

This rearrangement joins TRBV10-1 to TRBJ2-6; D might be TRBD2 (5 bases). Looked up from germline, CDR1 is WNHNN and CDR2 is SYGVQD (reference sequence). CDR3 size: 15 residues. V shed 2 bases and J shed 4 bases, with 9 bases lying between them. The CDR3, as DNA: TGCGCCAGCAGTGAGGGAGGTACCGGGGCCAACGTCCTGACTTTC. This codes for CASSEGGTGANVLTF.

The rearrangement uses TRBV28 and TRBJ1-2; no reliable D call. The CDR3 spans 12 residues. The V end lost 7 bases, the J end lost 4 bases, and 10 bases lay between the germline ends. The V gene's germline CDR1 is MDHEN and CDR2 SYDVKM. The CDR3 reads CASTAGVYGYTF. DNA of the CDR3: TGTGCCAGCACCGCCGGGGTCTATGGCTACACCTTC.

The chain recombines TRBV27 with TRBJ1-4; D is unclear. The CDR3 contains 14 residues. Germline CDR1 reads MNHEY; CDR2 reads SMNVEV (reference sequence). Trimming took off 2 bases at V and 8 bases at J, with 12 bases between the two ends. The CDR3: CASSLSPPGEKLFF. In nucleotides, the CDR3 is TGTGCCAGCAGTTTAAGTCCGCCGGGGGAAAAACTGTTTTTT.

The gene calls are TRBV5-8 and TRBJ2-5; 14 nucleotides agree with TRBD2. The V and J ends lost 4 bases and 0 bases, in that order; junction bases with no gene match: 11. The CDR3 extends over 19 amino acids. Germline V gives CDR1 SGHTS, CDR2 YDEGEE. The CDR3 DNA follows: TGTGCCAGCAGCATAAGTCGGGGACTAGCGGGGGTATACCAAGAGACCCAGTACTTC. It codes for CASSISRGLAGVYQETQYF.

The V gene is TRBV11-2, the J gene TRBJ2-7; D unresolved. Trimming took off 2 bases at V and 3 bases at J, with 8 bases between the two ends. Germline V gene data show CDR1 as SGHAT and CDR2 as FQNNGV. The CDR3 spans 13 residues. In nucleotides, the CDR3 is TGTGCCAGCAGCTTAACAACAGACTACGAGCAGTACTTC. This gives the protein CASSLTTDYEQYF.

This clone has just a few counts. J is TRBJ2-1 and V is TRBV5-1, with TRBD2 identical over 11 bases. CDR3 length: 16 residues. Per germline, CDR1 SGHRS and CDR2 YFSETQ. Unmatched junction bases numbered 11, after V lost 3 bases and J lost 9 bases. The CDR3 coding sequence is TGCGCCAGCAGCTCCGTAGCGGGGGGGCTCATCGCTGAGCAGTTCTTC. Translating it yields CASSSVAGGLIAEQFF.